Listed below are T cell receptor beta chains from one sample, sequenced in a study of regulatory T cells in long-lasting Graves disease. Using its own MiXCR run on the multiplex PCR reads, TCRdb lists one record per CDR3 protein. The table lists 400,000 to 500,000 distinct CDR3 sequences, around 20% of them singletons. Sequencing used peripheral blood mononuclear cells (PBMCs), obtained when the disease was refractory, from a patient treated with antithyroid drugs. Receptors originate from a female donor with Graves disease. CDR3s include the opening cysteine and the closing phenylalanine or tryptophan.

J	V	CDR3
TRBJ1-1	TRBV28	CASSQSLEAFF
TRBJ2-5	TRBV20-1	CSARRQGETQYF
TRBJ2-2	TRBV5-6	CASSRVGELFF
TRBJ2-5	TRBV28	CASSPTAIQETQYF
TRBJ2-7	TRBV7-9	CASSLGHLYEQYF
TRBJ1-4	TRBV5-1	CASSLSGTGSEKLFF
TRBJ1-3	TRBV10-2	CASSDRANAGNTIYF
TRBJ2-7	TRBV7-6	CASSLRQGPHEQYF
TRBJ1-5	TRBV9	CASSLGGVSQPQHF
TRBJ2-7	TRBV24-1	CATSDLLSQYF
TRBJ2-6	TRBV18	CASSVAGANVLTF
TRBJ1-5	TRBV4-1	CASSRQGLNQPQHF
TRBJ2-7	TRBV12-3/TRBV12-4	CASSLRSQIYEQYF
TRBJ2-2	TRBV19	CASSIKANTGELFF
TRBJ1-1	TRBV28	CAGQTGPKAFF
TRBJ2-4	TRBV5-6	CASSLEGFGQNIQYF
TRBJ2-7	TRBV18	CASLPHPASEQYF
TRBJ2-5	TRBV6-1	CASSTGLAQRQETQYF
TRBJ2-1	TRBV11-2	CASSLGRTRTYNEQFF
TRBJ2-1	TRBV27	CASSLGSPWFYNEQFF
TRBJ1-1	TRBV12-3/TRBV12-4	CASSLSGFSMNTEAFF
TRBJ2-2	TRBV7-3	CASSLTGSGELFF
TRBJ2-3	TRBV7-2	CASRGDTFWYF
TRBJ2-7	TRBV4-1	CASSQASGDGQYF
TRBJ2-7	TRBV6-1	CASGYGTPPSSYEQYF
TRBJ2-7	TRBV28	CASTSQGSYEQYF
TRBJ2-2	TRBV7-2	CAGSLVNGNTGELFF
TRBJ2-7	TRBV7-3	CASSPTSDSYEQYF
TRBJ2-7	TRBV7-3	CASSLSLGPEQYF
TRBJ1-1	TRBV28	CASTSTASEVEAFF
TRBJ1-4	TRBV11-2	CASSPTGRVNEKLFF
TRBJ1-2	TRBV11-2	CASMRGTANYGYTF
TRBJ2-7	TRBV5-6	CASSLTSGNYEQYF
TRBJ2-7	TRBV3-1	CASSQSTAPTGEQYF
TRBJ2-1	TRBV28	CASTIAGGSYNEQFF
TRBJ2-2	TRBV6-1	CASSSGGSTGELFF
TRBJ2-7	TRBV20-1	CSAREGGTHYEQYF
TRBJ1-2	TRBV6-1	CASQEGYGYTF
TRBJ1-1	TRBV4-1	CASSQSELIF
TRBJ1-2	TRBV12-3/TRBV12-4	CASSSPRGDSAVYGYTF
TRBJ2-5	TRBV6-1	CTSSQGQQTQYF
TRBJ1-2	TRBV14	CASSSRSGEPGNYGYTF
TRBJ1-2	TRBV3-1	CASSQYTQQGTYNYGYTF
TRBJ1-2	TRBV2	CASSKRQGDIKGYGYTF
TRBJ2-1	TRBV6-1	CASSPTGGGPNNEQFF
TRBJ2-7	TRBV7-9	CASSQGRSYEQYF
TRBJ2-7	TRBV28	CASSYVQGYEQYF
TRBJ2-7	TRBV28	CASSLLVSYEQYF
TRBJ2-7	TRBV7-6	CASSLRGYRDDEQHF
TRBJ2-5	TRBV9	CASSPDTRQETQYF
TRBJ2-2	TRBV7-9	CASSRPRGAGAGELFF
TRBJ1-1	TRBV7-2	CASSLGASIAEAFF
TRBJ1-6	TRBV27	CASSLKWGSYNSPLHF
TRBJ2-7	TRBV7-9	CASSTIMGDEQYF